The 32 T cell receptor beta chains below were found in one sample sequenced in a study. Sequenced by immunoSEQ multiplex PCR; TCRdb stores in-frame clones only, minus some. The sample contains around 50,000 clones, approximately 93% of which appear only once. The sample comprised PBMCs. These receptors were taken from a man aged 35-49 years with rheumatoid arthritis.

This chain joins TRBV27 and TRBJ2-1; the match to TRBD2 covers 13 bases. Germline V CDR1 and CDR2: MNHEY, SMNVEV (reference sequence). The CDR3 has 18 amino acids. The V and J ends lost 1 base and 11 bases, in that order; junction bases with no gene match: 14. The CDR3 is CASSLLGLAGMGQWKQFF. In nucleotides, the CDR3 is TGTGCCAGCAGTTTATTGGGACTAGCGGGGATGGGGCAATGGAAGCAGTTCTTC.

This chain links TRBV18 with TRBJ1-1; 7 bases align to TRBD1. Trimming cost V 6 bases and J 6 bases; bases outside gene matches: 10. The CDR3 extends over 14 amino acids. CDR1 KGHSH and CDR2 LQKENI come from the germline V gene. The CDR3 nucleotides are TGTGCCAGCTCCCCCGCAGGGGGGGTCGCTGAAGCTTTCTTT. Protein: CASSPAGGVAEAFF. The entire variable domain, with the rest obtained from reference TRBV18 and TRBJ1-1, is as follows: NAGVMQNPRHLVRRRGQEARLRCSPMKGHSHVYWYRQLPEEGLKFMVYLQKENIIDESGMPKERFSAEFPKEGPSILRIQQVVRGDSAAYFCASSPAGGVAEAFFGQGTRLTVV.

The chain combines TRBV5-6 with TRBJ2-2; D gene ambiguous. Germline V gene data show CDR1 as SGHDT and CDR2 as YYEEEE. CDR3 size: 13 residues. The V end was cut by 5 bases, the J end by 4 bases, with 9 bases between. CDR3 nucleotides: TGTGCCAGCAGGTTCCTTGTCACCGGGGAGCTGTTTTTT. It yields the protein CASRFLVTGELFF.

This sequence joins TRBV6-6 and TRBJ1-2; 10 positions agree with TRBD1. The V segment lost 5 bases and the J segment 0 bases; nucleotides outside the gene matches: 12. CDR1 is MNHNY, CDR2 SVGAGI, per germline (reference sequence). There are 18 residues in the CDR3. CDR3 region: CASSPNLDRGSANYGYTF. The CDR3 DNA reads TGTGCCAGCAGTCCAAATTTGGACAGGGGGTCGGCTAACTATGGCTACACCTTC.

This chain links TRBV4-2 with TRBJ2-3; 10 bases match TRBD2. J gave up 5 bases and V 0 bases, and 5 bases lay outside the gene matches. The CDR3 has 16 amino acids. CDR1 LGHNA and CDR2 YNFKEQ come from the germline V gene. The CDR3 DNA reads TGTGCCAGCAGCCAAGACTTGGCTAGCGGGAGAGATACGCAGTATTTT. As protein: CASSQDLASGRDTQYF.

Points on this clone: Other DNA sequences in the same sample also yield this CDR3. The J gene is TRBJ1-1, the V gene TRBV12-3 or TRBV12-4, with D tentatively TRBD1 (6 bases). CDR3 length: 12 residues. V was shortened by 5 bases and J by 11 bases, with 15 bases between the two germline ends. Here the CDR3 reads CASSTGTISAFF. CDR3 sequence (DNA): TGTGCCAGCAGTACTGGGACAATTTCGGCTTTCTTT.

The gene calls are TRBV14 and TRBJ2-5, with TRBD2 identical over 8 bases. Germline V gives CDR1 SGHDN, CDR2 FVKESK. CDR3 length: 16 residues. With V trimmed by 4 bases and J by 4 bases, 11 bases remained unmatched. The CDR3 region has the DNA TGTGCCAGCAGCCTGGCCAAAGCGGGAGTACGAGAGACCCAGTACTTC. Residues: CASSLAKAGVRETQYF.

The chain joins TRBV5-6 to TRBJ2-7; TRBD1 matches 9 bases. The V gene end was trimmed by 1 base and the J gene end by 4 bases; junction bases not matched to a gene: 3. This CDR3 contains 14 residues. In germline, CDR1 is SGHDT, CDR2 YYEEEE. The CDR3 DNA follows: TGTGCCAGCAGCTTGATGACAGGGGGGTACGAGCAGTACTTC. It codes for CASSLMTGGYEQYF.

This chain links TRBV9 with TRBJ1-4; D not certain. The length of the CDR3 is 16 residues. Germline V gene sequence: CDR1 SGDLS, CDR2 YYNGEE. Deletions cut 0 bases from V and 7 bases from J, with 16 bases between. The CDR3 here is CASSVGTKTSGEKLFF. The CDR3, as DNA: TGTGCCAGCAGCGTAGGGACGAAAACGTCCGGTGAAAAACTGTTTTTT.

The chain uses TRBV30 and TRBJ1-1; no clear D gene. V was shortened by 0 bases and J by 4 bases, with 12 bases between the two germline ends. The CDR3 has 14 amino acids. Germline V gene lookup returns CDR1 GTSNPN and CDR2 SVGIG (reference sequence). CDR3 protein: CAWSVGGVGTEAFF. CDR3 nucleotides: TGTGCCTGGAGTGTAGGTGGGGTTGGCACTGAAGCTTTCTTT.

As to this clone: The sample holds other DNA sequences that translate to the same CDR3. The gene calls are TRBV6-5 and TRBJ1-2; TRBD1 matches 8 bases. The length of the CDR3 is 14 residues. The V and J ends lost 2 bases and 5 bases, in that order; junction bases with no gene match: 4. Germline CDR1 and CDR2: MNHEY and SVGAGI. In DNA, the CDR3 is TGTGCCAGCAGTTACGGACAGGGAAATTATGGCTACACCTTC. As protein: CASSYGQGNYGYTF.

The chain couples TRBV7-9 to TRBJ1-2; 8 bases are a match to TRBD1. CDR1 is SEHNR and CDR2 is FQNEAQ in the germline V gene (reference sequence). The CDR3 totals 13 residues. With 1 base clipped from V and 7 bases from J, the junction kept 2 bases outside the gene matches. The CDR3 here is CASSLGTGTGYTF. CDR3 nucleotides: TGTGCCAGCAGCTTAGGGACAGGGACTGGCTACACCTTC.

The rearrangement uses TRBV25-1 and TRBJ2-2, with D perhaps TRBD1 (6 bases). The V gene's germline CDR1 is MGHDK and CDR2 SYGVNS. The CDR3 is made up of 16 amino acids. Trimming removed 3 bases at V and 1 base at J, with 12 bases between. This CDR3 is CASSDPGQKNTGELFF. Written as DNA, the CDR3 is TGTGCCAGCAGTGACCCTGGACAGAAGAACACCGGGGAGCTGTTTTTT.

This chain's CDR3 is CATSRLTSGGGVTQYF. The DNA of the CDR3 is TGTGCCACCAGCAGGCTGACTAGCGGGGGCGGCGTGACCCAGTACTTC. The rearrangement uses TRBV15 and TRBJ2-5, with TRBD2 matching over 12 bases. CDR3 length: 16 residues. Germline CDR1 reads LNHNV; CDR2 reads YYDKDF (reference sequence). V shed 3 bases, J shed 7 bases, and the junction held 9 bases outside the gene matches. The full variable domain, its missing parts supplied by reference TRBV15 and TRBJ2-5, is DAMVIQNPRYQVTQFGKPVTLSCSQTLNHNVMYWYQQKSSQAPKLLFHYYDKDFNNEADTPDNFQSRRPNTSFCFLDIRSPGLGDTAMYLCATSRLTSGGGVTQYFGPGTRLLVL.

This chain links TRBV18 with TRBJ1-6, with a weak D call TRBD1 (6 bases). CDR1 is KGHSH and CDR2 is LQKENI in the germline V gene. CDR3 length: 18 amino acids. V lost 1 base and J lost 0, with 13 bases in between. The CDR3 spells CASSPRRQESSYNSPLHF. The CDR3 DNA reads TGTGCCAGCTCACCACGCCGACAGGAGAGCTCCTATAATTCACCCCTCCACTTT.

The chain employs TRBV6-5 and TRBJ1-1, with a tentative D call TRBD1 (5 bases). The ends were cut back, 0 bases at V and 8 bases at J, with 10 bases in the middle. The CDR3 length is 13 residues. Per the germline V gene, CDR1 is MNHEY and CDR2 is SVGAGI. CDR3 loop: CASSYSKAGEAFF. The CDR3 bases are TGTGCCAGCAGTTACTCGAAAGCAGGGGAAGCTTTCTTT.

The genes are TRBV11-2 and TRBJ2-5; no firm D call. CDR1 is SGHAT, CDR2 FQNNGV, per germline. V lost 0 bases to trimming and J lost 0 bases, with 8 bases between them. The CDR3 extends over 15 amino acids. CDR3: CASSLDWMYQETQYF. The CDR3 DNA is TGTGCCAGCAGCTTAGATTGGATGTACCAAGAGACCCAGTACTTC.

V usage is TRBV19 and J usage is TRBJ2-2, with D perhaps TRBD2 (5 bases). CDR1 is LNHDA and CDR2 is SQIVND in the germline V gene (reference sequence). V dropped 3 bases and J dropped 4 bases, with 9 bases sitting between them. The CDR3 spans 14 residues. The chain's CDR3 is CASSIRGPTGELFF. CDR3 coding DNA: TGTGCCAGTAGTATTCGGGGTCCCACCGGGGAGCTGTTTTTT. Combining the CDR3 with reference TRBV19 and TRBJ2-2 gives the whole variable domain DGGITQSPKYLFRKEGQNVTLSCEQNLNHDAMYWYRQDPGQGLRLIYYSQIVNDFQKGDIAEGYSVSREKKESFPLTVTSAQKNPTAFYLCASSIRGPTGELFFGEGSRLTVL.

The chain carries TRBV5-1 and TRBJ2-5; 7 bases match TRBD2. Losses at the gene ends were 2 bases for V and 1 base for J; bases not matched to a gene: 5. CDR1 and CDR2 (germline): SGHRS, YFSETQ. This CDR3 region has 15 residues. The CDR3 coding sequence is TGCGCCAGCAGCTTAATGACTAGCACCCAAGAGACCCAGTACTTC. It yields the protein CASSLMTSTQETQYF.

This chain joins TRBV4-1 and TRBJ1-5; possibly TRBD1 for D (5 bases). This CDR3 comprises 16 residues. Between the trimmed V and J ends, which lost 3 bases and 9 bases, there was a span of 21 bases. In germline, CDR1 is MGHRA, CDR2 YSYEKL. The CDR3 sequence: CASSHSFRDPIRPQHF. Here the CDR3 DNA reads TGCGCCAGCAGCCATTCCTTCCGGGACCCTATCAGGCCCCAGCATTTT.

The chain has TRBV30 and TRBJ1-2; maybe TRBD1 (5 bases). The CDR3 runs to 14 residues. Trimming took off 8 bases at V and 4 bases at J, with 20 bases between the two ends. Germline CDR1 is GTSNPN and CDR2 is SVGIG (reference sequence). CDR3 bases: TGTGCCCAATCTGACAGTAGGAGGGTCTATGGCTACACCTTC. Translating gives CAQSDSRRVYGYTF.

The V gene is TRBV4-3, the J gene TRBJ2-4, with TRBD2 identical over 10 bases. Germline V lookup: CDR1 LGHNA, CDR2 YSLEER. The CDR3 loop spans 15 amino acids. J lost 6 bases, V lost 1 base, and 3 bases had no gene match. Written as DNA, the CDR3 is TGCGCCAGCAGCCAAGGGACTAGCGGCCGAAACATTCAGTACTTC. As protein: CASSQGTSGRNIQYF.

This clone appeared once. The chain links TRBV20-1 to TRBJ1-2; D ambiguous. V lost 0 bases, J lost 11 bases, and 7 bases lay in between. Germline-derived CDR1 and CDR2 are DFQATT and SNEGSKA (reference sequence). The CDR3 is 10 residues long. For the CDR3, the DNA is TGCAGTGCTAGAGAAGTAGGATACACCTTC. This encodes CSAREVGYTF.

The chain combines TRBV6-5 with TRBJ2-7; D may match TRBD1 or TRBD2 (5 bases each). Germline V gene sequence: CDR1 MNHEY, CDR2 SVGAGI. This CDR3 is built from 15 residues. V dropped 2 bases and J dropped 4 bases, with 15 bases sitting between them. CDR3 amino acids: CASSYEGSHTYEQYF. In DNA form, the CDR3 reads TGTGCCAGCAGTTACGAGGGGAGCCACACGTACGAGCAGTACTTC.

This chain links TRBV6-4 with TRBJ1-2; 7 nucleotides line up with TRBD1. The CDR3 runs 14 residues. The germline V gene encodes CDR1 MRHNA and CDR2 SNTAGT. Trimming took 4 bases from V and 4 from J; bases not matched to a gene: 6. CDR3 DNA sequence: TGTGCCAGCAGTGCGACAGGGAACAGCTATGGCTACACCTTC. The encoded protein is CASSATGNSYGYTF.

This rearrangement joins TRBV27 to TRBJ2-3; 14 positions match TRBD2. This CDR3 spans 18 amino acids. Trimming cost V 8 bases and J 3 bases; bases outside gene matches: 13. Germline V CDR1 and CDR2: MNHEY, SMNVEV (reference sequence). The CDR3 nucleotides read TGTGCCAGCGCCCCTCTCCGACTAGCGGGGGGGAGGACAGATACGCAGTATTTT. Translated, it gives CASAPLRLAGGRTDTQYF.

The rearrangement uses TRBV28 and TRBJ1-5, with 9 nucleotides matching TRBD1. Germline V gene sequence: CDR1 MDHEN, CDR2 SYDVKM. Unmatched junction bases numbered 2, after V lost 1 base and J lost 1 base. The CDR3 is 16 amino acids. The CDR3 spells CASSLSGQGSNQPQHF. In nucleotides, the CDR3 is TGTGCCAGCAGTTTATCTGGACAGGGGAGCAATCAGCCCCAGCATTTT.

The chain couples TRBV4-1 to TRBJ2-1; the match to TRBD2 covers 10 bases. The CDR3 loop spans 14 amino acids. Germline V lookup: CDR1 MGHRA, CDR2 YSYEKL. With V trimmed by 8 bases and J by 2 bases, 3 bases remained unmatched. For the CDR3, the DNA is TGCGCCAGCGGGCTAGCGGGGGCCTACAATGAGCAGTTCTTC. Residues: CASGLAGAYNEQFF.

The rearrangement joins TRBV25-1 to TRBJ2-7; the D is unclear. The germline V and J ends were trimmed by 3 bases and 3 bases, with 9 bases remaining between them. The CDR3 totals 13 residues. Germline loops: CDR1 MGHDK, CDR2 SYGVNS. CDR3 in DNA: TGTGCCAGCAGTGAGTACGGCGTCTACGAGCAGTACTTC. It encodes CASSEYGVYEQYF.

The rearrangement uses TRBV18 and TRBJ2-7; D tentatively fits TRBD1 or TRBD2 (5 bases each). The length of the CDR3 is 15 residues. V gave up 3 bases and J gave up 0 bases, with 12 bases separating them. Germline CDR1 and CDR2: KGHSH and LQKENI. The CDR3, as DNA: TGTGCCAGCTCACCCGGGACCGCGAGCTCCTACGAGCAGTACTTC. It translates to CASSPGTASSYEQYF.

CDR3 nucleotide sequence: TGCGCCAGCAGTCCACGACTAGCGGGGGTTGGAACCGGGGAGCTGTTTTTT. Amino acids: CASSPRLAGVGTGELFF. The chain is built from TRBV4-1 and TRBJ2-2, with 12 bases identical to TRBD2. The germline V gene encodes CDR1 MGHRA and CDR2 YSYEKL. There are 17 residues in the CDR3. The V segment lost 6 bases and the J segment 5 bases; nucleotides outside the gene matches: 10.

V and J are TRBV4-1 and TRBJ1-5, with D possibly being TRBD1 (5 bases). The V end lost 6 bases, the J end lost 7 bases, and 13 bases lay between the germline ends. There are 13 residues in the CDR3. The germline CDR1 and CDR2 sequences are MGHRA and YSYEKL. In DNA form, the CDR3 reads TGCGCCAGCAGTCGGACCGAGGGGCAGCCCCAGCATTTT. Protein product: CASSRTEGQPQHF.